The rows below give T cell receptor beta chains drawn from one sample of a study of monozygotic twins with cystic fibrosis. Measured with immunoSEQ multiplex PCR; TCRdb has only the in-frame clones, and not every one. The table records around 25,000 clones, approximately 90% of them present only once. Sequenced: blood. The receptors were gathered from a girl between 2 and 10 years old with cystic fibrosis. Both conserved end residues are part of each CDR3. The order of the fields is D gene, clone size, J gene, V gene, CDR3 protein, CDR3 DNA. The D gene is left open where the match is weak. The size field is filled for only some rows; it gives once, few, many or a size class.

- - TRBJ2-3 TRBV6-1 CASQATDTQYF TGTGCCAGCCAGGCCACAGATACGCAGTATTTT
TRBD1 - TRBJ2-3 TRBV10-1 CASSESRDRGGTDTQYF TGCGCCAGCAGTGAGTCGAGGGACAGGGGGGGCACAGATACGCAGTATTTT
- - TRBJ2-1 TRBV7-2 CASSPQSGSVDEQFF TGTGCCAGCAGCCCCCAGAGCGGCTCAGTGGATGAGCAGTTCTTC
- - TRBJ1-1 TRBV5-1 CASSRRSLVNENTEAFF TGCGCCAGCAGCCGCAGATCCCTTGTCAATGAGAACACTGAAGCTTTCTTT
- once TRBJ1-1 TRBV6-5 CASSYGGDTEAFF TGTGCCAGCAGTTACGGGGGAGACACTGAAGCTTTCTTT
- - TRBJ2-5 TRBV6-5 CASSAMRGSETQYF TGTGCCAGCAGCGCTATGAGGGGTTCGGAGACCCAGTACTTC
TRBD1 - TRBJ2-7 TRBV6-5 CASRSGQGTHEQYF TGTGCCAGCAGGTCCGGACAGGGGACCCACGAGCAGTACTTC
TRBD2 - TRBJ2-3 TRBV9 CASSARGLGTDTQYF TGTGCCAGCAGCGCCCGGGGACTAGGAACAGATACGCAGTATTTT
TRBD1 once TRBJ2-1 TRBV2 CASILPGQGADEQFF TGTGCCAGCATCTTACCGGGACAGGGGGCAGATGAGCAGTTCTTC
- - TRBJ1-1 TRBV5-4 CASSPTAGRGTEAFF TGTGCCAGCAGCCCGACTGCGGGGAGGGGCACTGAAGCTTTCTTT
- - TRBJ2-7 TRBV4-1 CASSVGGRRGEQYF TGCGCCAGCAGCGTGGGGGGGCGACGGGGCGAGCAGTACTTC
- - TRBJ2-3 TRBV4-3 CASSQGPGIASTDTQYF TGCGCCAGCAGCCAAGGCCCCGGTATTGCTAGCACAGATACGCAGTATTTT
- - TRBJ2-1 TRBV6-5 CASRPGTYVTEQFF TGTGCCAGCAGGCCCGGGACTTATGTAACTGAGCAGTTCTTC
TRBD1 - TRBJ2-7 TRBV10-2 CASSKETGGYEQYF TGCGCCAGCAGTAAAGAGACAGGGGGCTACGAGCAGTACTTC
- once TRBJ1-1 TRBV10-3 CAISESGGVTEAFF TGTGCCATCAGTGAGTCCGGGGGGGTCACTGAAGCTTTCTTT
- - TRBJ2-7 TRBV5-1 CASSPNVGPYEQYF TGCGCCAGCAGCCCCAATGTAGGTCCCTACGAGCAGTACTTC
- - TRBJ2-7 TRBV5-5 CASSLAYGIYEQYF TGTGCCAGCAGCTTGGCCTACGGAATCTACGAGCAGTACTTC
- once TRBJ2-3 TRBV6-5 CASSLVGFDTDTQYF TGTGCCAGCAGTCTGGTGGGTTTTGACACAGATACGCAGTATTTT
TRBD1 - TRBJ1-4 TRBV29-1 CSAPGTEEKLFF TGCAGCGCCCCCGGGACAGAGGAAAAACTGTTTTTT
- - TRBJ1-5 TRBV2 CASSSDSTYSNQPQHF TGTGCCAGCAGTTCGGACAGCACCTATAGCAATCAGCCCCAGCATTTT
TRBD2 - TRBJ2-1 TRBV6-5 CASSYSSGGYYEQFF TGTGCCAGCAGTTACTCTAGCGGGGGGTATTATGAGCAGTTCTTC
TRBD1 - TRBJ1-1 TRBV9 CASSVDSVSPGQGQWAFF TGTGCCAGCAGCGTAGACTCAGTTTCCCCGGGACAGGGGCAGTGGGCTTTCTTT